These 22 T cell receptor beta chains share one sample of origin, sequenced in a study of early T cells in non-severe SARS-CoV-2 infection. TCRdb re-called the 5' RACE reads through MiXCR, storing one row per CDR3 protein. In the table there are roughly 110,000 distinct CDR3 sequences, approximately 12% of which are singletons. Material: whole blood. The receptors shown here come from an adult who was a healthcare worker with PCR-confirmed SARS-CoV-2 infection or an uninfected control (not recorded which).

This clonotype was observed a handful of times. The J gene is TRBJ1-6, the V gene TRBV7-9, with D hard to call. Germline-derived CDR1 and CDR2 are SEHNR and FQNEAQ (reference sequence). The V end lost 1 base, the J end lost 10 bases, and 14 bases lay between the germline ends. CDR3 length equals 15 residues. As DNA, the CDR3 is TGTGCCAGCAGCTTAGTGGACGGGCTAAAGTCACCCCTCCACTTT. Protein: CASSLVDGLKSPLHF.

In this sample, this clonotype turned up many times. The J gene is TRBJ2-7, the V gene TRBV2, with unresolved D. The CDR3 extends over 14 amino acids. The germline CDR1 and CDR2 sequences are SNHLY and FYNNEI. V was trimmed by 9 bases and J by 2 bases, leaving 17 bases between them. The DNA for the CDR3 is TGTGCCAGTCAGCCCGCCCGAGGTGCCTACGAGCAGTACTTC. Protein product: CASQPARGAYEQYF.

This clonotype was observed many times. The chain has TRBV6-5 and TRBJ2-7, with a tentative D call TRBD2 (6 bases). CDR1 is MNHEY and CDR2 is SVGAGI in the germline V gene. The CDR3 is 15 amino acids. V shed 2 bases and J shed 3 bases, with 14 bases lying between them. Written as DNA, the CDR3 is TGTGCCAGCAGTTACACTAGCCTTGGCTTCTACGAGCAGTACTTC. Protein sequence: CASSYTSLGFYEQYF.

This clonotype has a count of ten or more. The genes are TRBV6-1 and TRBJ2-7, with D unclear. The ends were cut back, 8 bases at V and 5 bases at J, with 13 bases in the middle. CDR1 is MNHNS, CDR2 SASEGT, per germline. CDR3 length: 12 amino acids. CDR3 bases: TGTGCCAGCGCGACCCGCCCTGACGAGCAGTACTTC. This codes for CASATRPDEQYF.

This clonotype was seen a few times. The V gene is TRBV29-1, the J gene TRBJ2-1; D tentatively reads TRBD1 or TRBD2 (5 bases each). The V gene lost 7 bases and the J gene lost 6 bases, with 16 bases spanning the gap. The germline V gene has CDR1 SQVTM and CDR2 ANQGSEA. This CDR3 is built from 13 residues. As DNA, the CDR3 is TGCAGCGGTGACTACCGACAGTCCAATGAGCAGTTCTTC. Protein: CSGDYRQSNEQFF.

This clonotype was seen ten or more times. This chain connects TRBV18 to TRBJ2-1, with 12 bases fitting TRBD2. V dropped 8 bases and J dropped 3; count of bases not matched to a gene: 5. There are 15 residues in the CDR3. Looked up from germline, CDR1 is KGHSH and CDR2 is LQKENI. In nucleotides, the CDR3 is TGTGCCAGCAGTCCGACTAGCGGGAGCTACAATGAGCAGTTCTTC. Its translation is CASSPTSGSYNEQFF.

This clonotype was counted between two and nine times. J is TRBJ2-1 and V is TRBV19; TRBD2 matches 7 bases. The V segment lost 5 bases and the J segment 5 bases; nucleotides outside the gene matches: 12. CDR1 LNHDA and CDR2 SQIVND come from the germline V gene (reference sequence). There are 16 residues in the CDR3. CDR3 residues: CASSPWGGSQNNEQFF. CDR3 bases: TGTGCCAGTAGTCCGTGGGGCGGGAGTCAGAACAATGAGCAGTTCTTC.

This clonotype was observed at least ten times. The chain carries TRBV11-2 and TRBJ2-1, with 8 positions matching TRBD2. Germline lookup yields CDR1 SGHAT and CDR2 FQNNGV. V was clipped by 3 bases and J by 1 base; unmatched bases: 2. The CDR3 runs 15 residues. The CDR3 reads CASSFTSGSYNEQFF. Here the CDR3 DNA reads TGTGCCAGCAGCTTTACTAGCGGTTCCTACAATGAGCAGTTCTTC.

CDR3 nucleotide sequence: TGCAGTGCCCATCAGGGGAATCACTATGGCTACACCTTC. Translation: CSAHQGNHYGYTF. The V gene is TRBV20-1, the J gene TRBJ1-2, with D maybe TRBD1 (6 bases). The CDR3 spans 13 residues. Trimming pared 6 bases from V and 3 bases from J, leaving 14 bases between. The germline CDR1 and CDR2 sequences are DFQATT and SNEGSKA (reference sequence).

This clonotype was seen repeatedly, ten times or more. The CDR3 DNA follows: TGTGCCAGCAGCTTAATCATATCGGGCAGGGCCGGAGAGACCCAGTACTTC. It specifies CASSLIISGRAGETQYF. The chain is built from TRBV11-2 and TRBJ2-5, with D possibly TRBD1 on 5 matching bases. The CDR3 length is 17 residues. V lost 2 bases, J lost 4 bases, and 20 bases lay in between. From germline, CDR1 is SGHAT and CDR2 FQNNGV.

This clonotype was counted at least ten times. The chain links TRBV28 to TRBJ2-7, with D possibly being TRBD1 or TRBD2 (5 bases each). Germline CDR1 MDHEN, CDR2 SYDVKM. Trimming removed 2 bases at V and 1 base at J, with 9 bases between. The CDR3 runs to 14 residues. The CDR3, as DNA: TGTGCCAGCAGTTTAGTTGGGGGTTCCTACGAGCAGTACTTC. This encodes CASSLVGGSYEQYF.

This rearrangement joins TRBV20-1 to TRBJ2-5; D is possibly TRBD2 (5 bases). The V gene's germline CDR1 is DFQATT and CDR2 SNEGSKA (reference sequence). The CDR3 length is 15 residues. Trimming shortened V by 5 bases and J by 0 bases, and 16 bases separated the two germline ends. CDR3 coding DNA: TGCAGTGCTTCCGACGAGGGAGCGTACCAAGAGACCCAGTACTTC. The encoded protein is CSASDEGAYQETQYF.

This clonotype was seen a handful of times. CDR3 bases: TGTGCCAGCAGGGACAGCGCCGGCTCCTACGAGCAGTACTTC. As protein: CASRDSAGSYEQYF. The chain carries TRBV11-2 and TRBJ2-7, with D possibly matching TRBD1 (6 bases). The CDR3 consists of 14 residues. The V gene lost 6 bases and the J gene lost 0 bases, with 12 bases spanning the gap. CDR1 and CDR2 (germline): SGHAT, FQNNGV.

This clonotype was picked up many times. J is TRBJ2-7 and V is TRBV27, with unresolved D. This CDR3 has 14 residues. CDR1 and CDR2 (germline): MNHEY, SMNVEV (reference sequence). Trimming took 6 bases from V and 5 from J, leaving 17 bases between them. CDR3 DNA sequence: TGTGCCAGCAGATCGATCGGACCAGGTGACGAGCAGTACTTC. It translates to CASRSIGPGDEQYF.

This clonotype was seen ten or more times. The J gene is TRBJ2-5, the V gene TRBV5-1, with TRBD1 matching over 10 bases. Trimming removed 0 bases from V and 9 bases from J; junction bases left unmatched: 5. Per germline, CDR1 SGHRS and CDR2 YFSETQ. This CDR3 region has 14 residues. The CDR3 region is CASSLVVDRGPQYF. CDR3 nucleotides: TGCGCCAGCAGCTTGGTGGTTGACAGGGGGCCCCAGTACTTC.

As to this clonotype: A single base separates this from a much larger clone, so it may be a read error. No conserved phenylalanine or tryptophan is present at the end of the CDR3, so a read error is the likely explanation. The chain uses TRBV4-1 and TRBJ2-2, with TRBD1 matching over 8 bases. This CDR3 spans 15 amino acids. In germline, CDR1 is MGHRA, CDR2 YSYEKL. The CDR3 DNA follows: TGCGCCAGCAGACAAGAGGGACAGGTGACCGGGGAGCTGTTTCTT. The encoded protein is CASRQEGQVTGELFL.

This clonotype was recorded a few times. The chain has TRBV28 and TRBJ1-5; 11 bases align to TRBD1. The CDR3 totals 15 residues. The trim removed 7 bases at V and 10 bases at J, leaving 12 bases unmatched. Germline assignment: CDR1 MDHEN and CDR2 SYDVKM. As DNA, the CDR3 is TGTGCCAGCAACGAAGGACAGGGGGCGGAAATTCCCCAGCATTTT. Translating gives CASNEGQGAEIPQHF.

This rearrangement joins TRBV20-1 to TRBJ2-4; D is possibly TRBD1 (7 bases). V was trimmed by 5 bases and J by 4 bases, leaving 21 bases between them. The germline V gene encodes CDR1 DFQATT and CDR2 SNEGSKA (reference sequence). The CDR3 has 16 residues. The CDR3 DNA reads TGCAGTGCTGCCCTAACGACAGGGCGGGGAAAAAACATTCAGTACTTC. Translation gives CSAALTTGRGKNIQYF.

There are a few counts of this clonotype. The gene calls are TRBV20-1 and TRBJ2-7; D not resolved. The CDR3 loop spans 13 amino acids. V lost 0 bases and J lost 6, with 12 bases in between. In germline, CDR1 is DFQATT, CDR2 SNEGSKA (reference sequence). Here the CDR3 reads CSARDWDSGEQYF. Here the CDR3 DNA reads TGCAGTGCTAGAGATTGGGATTCGGGCGAGCAGTACTTC.

This clonotype was counted ten times or more. The chain has TRBV6-6 and TRBJ1-5, with TRBD1 identical over 7 bases. CDR1 is MNHNY and CDR2 is SVGAGI in the germline V gene (reference sequence). This CDR3 has 17 amino acids. With V trimmed by 7 bases and J by 0 bases, 12 bases remained unmatched. The CDR3 protein is CASTPSGTVISNQPQHF. CDR3 sequence (DNA): TGTGCCAGCACTCCTTCCGGGACAGTGATTAGCAATCAGCCCCAGCATTTT.

This clonotype showed up just a few times. The chain couples TRBV9 to TRBJ2-1; 9 bases agree with TRBD1. J gave up 7 bases and V 4 bases, and 12 bases lay outside the gene matches. The CDR3 totals 16 residues. Germline loops: CDR1 SGDLS, CDR2 YYNGEE. The CDR3 loop reads CASSFTPGTGLNEQFF. DNA of the CDR3: TGTGCCAGCAGCTTCACCCCCGGGACAGGGTTAAATGAGCAGTTCTTC. Variable domain in full (rest from reference TRBV9 and TRBJ2-1): DSGVTQTPKHLITATGQRVTLRCSPRSGDLSVYWYQQSLDQGLQFLIQYYNGEERAKGNILERFSAQQFPDLHSELNLSSLELGDSALYFCASSFTPGTGLNEQFFGPGTRLTVL.

The rearrangement joins TRBV7-3 to TRBJ2-7, with 7 bases lining up with TRBD1. J was trimmed by 6 bases and V by 0 bases; bases with no gene match: 32. CDR3 length: 23 residues. CDR1 is SGHTA and CDR2 is FQGTGA in the germline V gene. CDR3 sequence (DNA): TGTGCCAGCAGCTTAACGCAACAATGGGGACAGCCAAGACAAAGACTACGTGGGACCGAGCAGTACTTC. Amino acids: CASSLTQQWGQPRQRLRGTEQYF.